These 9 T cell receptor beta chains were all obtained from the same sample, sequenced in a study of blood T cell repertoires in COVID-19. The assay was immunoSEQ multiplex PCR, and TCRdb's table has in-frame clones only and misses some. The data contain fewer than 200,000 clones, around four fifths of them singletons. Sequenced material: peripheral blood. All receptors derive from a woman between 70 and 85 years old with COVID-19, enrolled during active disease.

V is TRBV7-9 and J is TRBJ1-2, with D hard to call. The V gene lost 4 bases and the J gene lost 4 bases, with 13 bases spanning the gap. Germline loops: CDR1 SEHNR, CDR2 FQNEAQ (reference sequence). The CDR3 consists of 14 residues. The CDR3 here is CASSSRVGAYGYTF. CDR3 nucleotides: TGTGCCAGCAGCTCCCGAGTAGGAGCCTATGGCTACACCTTC. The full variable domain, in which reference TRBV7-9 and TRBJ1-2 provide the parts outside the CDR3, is DTGVSQNPRHKITKRGQNVTFRCDPISEHNRLYWYRQTLGQGPEFLTYFQNEAQLEKSRLLSDRFSAERPKGSFSTLEIQRTEQGDSAMYLCASSSRVGAYGYTFGSGTRLTVV.

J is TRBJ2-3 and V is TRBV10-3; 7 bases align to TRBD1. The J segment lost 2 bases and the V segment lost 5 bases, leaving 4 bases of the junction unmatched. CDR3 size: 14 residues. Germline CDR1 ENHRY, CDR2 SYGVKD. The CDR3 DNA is TGTGCCATCAGTCCGGGACAGCTCACAGATACGCAGTATTTT. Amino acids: CAISPGQLTDTQYF.

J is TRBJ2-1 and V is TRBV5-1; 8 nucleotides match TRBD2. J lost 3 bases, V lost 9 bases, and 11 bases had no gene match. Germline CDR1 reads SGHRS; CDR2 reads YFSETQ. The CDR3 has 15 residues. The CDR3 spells CATQLGLAGYNEQFF. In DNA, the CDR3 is TGCGCCACCCAGCTGGGGCTAGCGGGCTACAATGAGCAGTTCTTC.

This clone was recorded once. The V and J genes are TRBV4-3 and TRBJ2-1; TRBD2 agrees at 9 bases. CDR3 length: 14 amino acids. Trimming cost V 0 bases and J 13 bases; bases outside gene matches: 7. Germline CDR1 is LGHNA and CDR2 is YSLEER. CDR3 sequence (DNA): TGCGCCAGCAGCCAAGATAGGAGCGGGAGGATACAGTTCTTC. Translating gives CASSQDRSGRIQFF.

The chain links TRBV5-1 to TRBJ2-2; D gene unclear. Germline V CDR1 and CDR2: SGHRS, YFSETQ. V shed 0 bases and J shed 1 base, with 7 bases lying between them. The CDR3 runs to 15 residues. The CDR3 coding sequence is TGCGCCAGCAGCTTGGTAATCAGGAACACCGGGGAGCTGTTTTTT. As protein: CASSLVIRNTGELFF.

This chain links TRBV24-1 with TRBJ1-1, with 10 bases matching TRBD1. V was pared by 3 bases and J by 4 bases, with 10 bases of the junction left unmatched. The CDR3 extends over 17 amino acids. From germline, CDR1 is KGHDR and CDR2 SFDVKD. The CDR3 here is CATSDGGTGVYGTEAFF. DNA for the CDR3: TGTGCCACCAGTGATGGAGGGACAGGGGTTTATGGCACTGAAGCTTTCTTT.

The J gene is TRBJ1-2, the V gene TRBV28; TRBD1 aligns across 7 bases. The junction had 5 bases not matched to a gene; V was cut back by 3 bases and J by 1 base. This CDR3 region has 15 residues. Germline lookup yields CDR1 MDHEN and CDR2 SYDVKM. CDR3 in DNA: TGTGCCAGCAGTTTGCTAGGGGGCCTTAACTATGGCTACACCTTC. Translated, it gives CASSLLGGLNYGYTF.

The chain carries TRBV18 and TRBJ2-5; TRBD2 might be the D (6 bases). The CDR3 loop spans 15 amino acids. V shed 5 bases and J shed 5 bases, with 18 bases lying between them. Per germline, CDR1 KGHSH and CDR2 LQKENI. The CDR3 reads CASSSLRDGSETQYF. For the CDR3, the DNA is TGTGCCAGCTCATCTCTGCGGGATGGAAGTGAGACCCAGTACTTC.

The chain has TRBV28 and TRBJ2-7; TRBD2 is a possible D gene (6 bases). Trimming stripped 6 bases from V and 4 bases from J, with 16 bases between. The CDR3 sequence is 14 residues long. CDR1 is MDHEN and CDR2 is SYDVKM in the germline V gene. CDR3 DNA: TGTGCCAGCAGATTAACGGGACTCAGTTACGAGCAGTACTTC. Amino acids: CASRLTGLSYEQYF.